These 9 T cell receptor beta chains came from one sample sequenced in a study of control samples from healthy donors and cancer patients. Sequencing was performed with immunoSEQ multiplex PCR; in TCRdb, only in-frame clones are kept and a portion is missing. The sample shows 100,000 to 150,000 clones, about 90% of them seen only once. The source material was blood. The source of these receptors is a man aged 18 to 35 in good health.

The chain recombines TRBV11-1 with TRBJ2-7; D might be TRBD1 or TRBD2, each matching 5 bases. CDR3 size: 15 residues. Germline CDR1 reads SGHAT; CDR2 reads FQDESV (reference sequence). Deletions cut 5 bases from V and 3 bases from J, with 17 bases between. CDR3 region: CASSRRLTDYYEQYF. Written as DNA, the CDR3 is TGTGCCAGCAGCCGACGCTTGACAGACTACTACGAGCAGTACTTC.

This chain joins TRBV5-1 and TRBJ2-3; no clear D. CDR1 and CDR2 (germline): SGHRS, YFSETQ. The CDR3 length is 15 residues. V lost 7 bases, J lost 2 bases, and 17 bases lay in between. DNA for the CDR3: TGCGCCAGCTCCCAACCCGAAGGTTCCACAGATACGCAGTATTTT. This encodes CASSQPEGSTDTQYF. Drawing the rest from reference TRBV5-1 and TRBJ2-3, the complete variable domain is KAGVTQTPRYLIKTRGQQVTLSCSPISGHRSVSWYQQTPGQGLQFLFEYFSETQRNKGNFPGRFSGRQFSNSRSEMNVSTLELGDSALYLCASSQPEGSTDTQYFGPGTRLTVL.

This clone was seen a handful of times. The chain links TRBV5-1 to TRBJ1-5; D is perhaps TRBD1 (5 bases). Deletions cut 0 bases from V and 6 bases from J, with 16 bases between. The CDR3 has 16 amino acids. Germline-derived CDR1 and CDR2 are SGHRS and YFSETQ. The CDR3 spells CASSLDGGEGSQPQHF. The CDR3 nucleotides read TGCGCCAGCAGCTTGGACGGGGGAGAAGGGAGTCAGCCCCAGCATTTT. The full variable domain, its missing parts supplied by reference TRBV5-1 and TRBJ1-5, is KAGVTQTPRYLIKTRGQQVTLSCSPISGHRSVSWYQQTPGQGLQFLFEYFSETQRNKGNFPGRFSGRQFSNSRSEMNVSTLELGDSALYLCASSLDGGEGSQPQHFGDGTRLSIL.

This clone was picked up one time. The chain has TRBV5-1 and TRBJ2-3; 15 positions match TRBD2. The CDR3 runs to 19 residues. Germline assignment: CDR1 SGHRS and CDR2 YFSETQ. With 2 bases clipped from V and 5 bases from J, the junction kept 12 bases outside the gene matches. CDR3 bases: TGCGCCAGCAGCTTAATGACGGGACTAGCGGGAGGATCAAAAGATACGCAGTATTTT. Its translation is CASSLMTGLAGGSKDTQYF.

The CDR3 DNA reads TGTGCCAGCAGCCGGACCGGGACAGGCAATAGAGGGACTGAAGCTTTCTTT. Protein product: CASSRTGTGNRGTEAFF. The rearrangement joins TRBV6-2 or TRBV6-3 to TRBJ1-1; TRBD1 agrees at 8 bases. With 6 bases clipped from V and 5 bases from J, the junction kept 17 bases outside the gene matches. There are 17 residues in the CDR3. Germline CDR1 MNHEY, CDR2 SVGEGT.

CDR3 in DNA: TGTGCCACCGGCTCGAATAACTATGGCTACACCTTC. Amino acids: CATGSNNYGYTF. The genes are TRBV28 and TRBJ1-2; unclear D gene. Germline lookup yields CDR1 MDHEN and CDR2 SYDVKM. This CDR3 has 12 amino acids. Trimming shortened V by 10 bases and J by 1 base, and 10 bases separated the two germline ends.

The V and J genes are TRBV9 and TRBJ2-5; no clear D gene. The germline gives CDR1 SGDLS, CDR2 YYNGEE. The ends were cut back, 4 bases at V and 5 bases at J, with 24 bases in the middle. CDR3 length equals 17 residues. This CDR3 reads CASSHVPGKGGSETQYF. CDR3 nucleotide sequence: TGTGCCAGCAGCCACGTTCCCGGAAAGGGTGGGTCGGAGACCCAGTACTTC. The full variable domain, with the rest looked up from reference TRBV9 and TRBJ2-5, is DSGVTQTPKHLITATGQRVTLRCSPRSGDLSVYWYQQSLDQGLQFLIQYYNGEERAKGNILERFSAQQFPDLHSELNLSSLELGDSALYFCASSHVPGKGGSETQYFGPGTRLLVL.

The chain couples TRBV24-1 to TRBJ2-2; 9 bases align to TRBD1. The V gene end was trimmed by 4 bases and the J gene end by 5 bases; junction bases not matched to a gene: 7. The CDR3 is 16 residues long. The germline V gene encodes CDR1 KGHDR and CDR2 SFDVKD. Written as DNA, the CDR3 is TGTGCCACCAGTGACTCGGGACAGGGAGGAACCGGGGAGCTGTTTTTT. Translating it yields CATSDSGQGGTGELFF.

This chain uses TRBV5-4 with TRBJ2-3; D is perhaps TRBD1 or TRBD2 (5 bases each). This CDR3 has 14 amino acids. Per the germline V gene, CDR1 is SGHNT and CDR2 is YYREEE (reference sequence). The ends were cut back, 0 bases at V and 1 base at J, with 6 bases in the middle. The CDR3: CASSLGGRTDTQYF. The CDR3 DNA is TGTGCCAGCAGCTTGGGGGGACGCACAGATACGCAGTATTTT. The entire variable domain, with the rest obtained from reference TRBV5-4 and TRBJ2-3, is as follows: ETGVTQSPTHLIKTRGQQVTLRCSSQSGHNTVSWYQQALGQGPQFIFQYYREEENGRGNFPPRFSGLQFPNYSSELNVNALELDDSALYLCASSLGGRTDTQYFGPGTRLTVL.